Sequencing of this TCR beta chain was carried out in a study of blood T cell repertoires in COVID-19. As for the study in general: Nucleic acid was either cDNA or gDNA, and it came from T cells, B-cell-depleted T cells, or PBMCs.

Trimming took 2 bases from V and 3 from J; bases not matched to a gene: 4. The CDR3 extends over 16 amino acids. Germline V gives CDR1 SSHAT, CDR2 FNYEAQ (reference sequence). The authors' processing: Nucleated cell number was recorded as an estimate derived from reference gene primer amplification. Clones were read by immunoSEQ multiplex PCR, and TCRdb kept only the in-frame ones, dropping some. For V, J and clone size, that table is used; D and trimming come from the DNA. The table has roughly 150,000 clones, around nine tenths seen once. This clone was observed once. The clonotype was recovered from a man aged 50 to 60 who had recovered from COVID-19. The chain recombines TRBV7-7 with TRBJ2-3, with 11 bases that match TRBD1. The sample taken for sequencing was peripheral blood. CDR3 in DNA: TGTGCCAGCAGCTTACGGACAGGGGGCGGAACAGATACGCAGTATTTT. Translation: CASSLRTGGGTDTQYF.